The 9 T cell receptor beta chains given below trace back to one sample, sequenced in a study of T cells in Graves' hyperthyroidism and ophthalmopathy. Amplified TCR beta CDR3 regions came from RNA transcripts. HTBI primers were employed in a first-round RT-PCR of the TCR CDR3. Using its own MiXCR run on the multiplex PCR reads, TCRdb lists one record per CDR3 protein. The sample has roughly 570,000 distinct CDR3 sequences; more than 45% are singletons. Sequencing input: peripheral blood or thyroid tissue (not recorded which). Receptors originate from a young woman with Graves' hyperthyroidism.

V usage is TRBV7-3 and J usage is TRBJ1-1, with 7 nucleotides matching TRBD1. Germline CDR1 and CDR2: SGHTA and FQGTGA. Trimming took 0 bases from V and 1 from J; bases not matched to a gene: 14. The CDR3 is made up of 19 amino acids. CDR3 residues: CASSLTVGTAGNPNTEAFF. The CDR3 nucleotides are TGTGCCAGCAGCTTAACGGTCGGGACAGCAGGCAACCCGAACACTGAAGCTTTCTTT.

The chain carries TRBV2 and TRBJ1-6, with D perhaps TRBD1 (5 bases). This CDR3 has 16 amino acids. The V gene's germline CDR1 is SNHLY and CDR2 FYNNEI. Between the trimmed V and J ends, which lost 4 bases and 1 base, there was a span of 11 bases. CDR3 sequence reads: CASSGQRGSYNSPLHF. The CDR3 DNA is TGTGCCAGCAGTGGACAGAGGGGATCCTATAATTCACCCCTCCACTTT.

The V gene is TRBV2, the J gene TRBJ1-5; tentatively, D is TRBD1 (5 bases). The V end lost 6 bases, the J end lost 14 bases, and 38 bases lay between the germline ends. The CDR3 loop spans 19 amino acids. Germline V gives CDR1 SNHLY, CDR2 FYNNEI. The CDR3 loop is CASSAAGTSGSMGGRDEHF. For the CDR3, the DNA is TGTGCCAGCAGCGCGGCCGGGACTAGCGGGAGTATGGGGGGTCGCGATGAGCATTTT. The full variable domain, with the rest looked up from reference TRBV2 and TRBJ1-5, is EPEVTQTPSHQVTQMGQEVILRCVPISNHLYFYWYRQILGQKVEFLVSFYNNEISEKSEIFDDQFSVERPDGSNFTLKIRSTKLEDSAMYFCASSAAGTSGSMGGRDEHFGDGTRLSIL.

Comment on this clonotype: No conserved phenylalanine or tryptophan ends this CDR3, so it is likely a read error. CDR3 DNA sequence: TGTGCCAGCTCAGACAGTTCCTACGAGCAGTACCTC. Translation gives CASSDSSYEQYL. The chain has TRBV18 and TRBJ2-1; TRBD1 is a possible D gene (5 bases). Near its end, the DNA agrees better with TRBJ2-7, so the J call may be wrong. CDR1 KGHSH and CDR2 LQKENI come from the germline V gene. The CDR3 sequence is 12 residues long.

This clonotype came up once. CDR3: CASSDRGYNEQYF. The CDR3 coding sequence is TGTGCCAGCAGTGATAGGGGATACAATGAGCAGTACTTC. The rearrangement uses TRBV2 and TRBJ2-7, with D possibly TRBD1 on 5 matching bases. Germline V gives CDR1 SNHLY, CDR2 FYNNEI. The length of the CDR3 is 13 residues. Trimming stripped 3 bases from V and 7 bases from J, with 13 bases between. The whole variable domain, remainder taken from reference TRBV2 and TRBJ2-7, is EPEVTQTPSHQVTQMGQEVILRCVPISNHLYFYWYRQILGQKVEFLVSFYNNEISEKSEIFDDQFSVERPDGSNFTLKIRSTKLEDSAMYFCASSDRGYNEQYFGPGTRLTVT.

This clonotype was detected many times. The chain carries TRBV20-1 and TRBJ2-7, with D perhaps TRBD2 (6 bases). The CDR3 runs to 12 residues. CDR1 is DFQATT and CDR2 is SNEGSKA in the germline V gene (reference sequence). V lost 3 bases and J lost 4, with 10 bases in between. The CDR3 loop is CSASGGRYEQYF. The DNA of the CDR3 is TGCAGTGCTAGTGGGGGGAGGTACGAGCAGTACTTC.

This clonotype was observed many times. V is TRBV12-3 or TRBV12-4 and J is TRBJ2-5; D unresolved. Trimming removed 7 bases from V and 5 bases from J, with 17 bases in between. CDR3 size: 14 residues. The CDR3 DNA reads TGTGCCAGCACTCTACCTGGCCCCCAGGAGACCCAGTACTTC. Translated: CASTLPGPQETQYF.

This clonotype has a count of ten or more. This chain links TRBV7-2 with TRBJ2-6, with 9 positions matching TRBD2. Trimming cost V 4 bases and J 2 bases; bases outside gene matches: 9. CDR1 and CDR2 (germline): SGHTA, FQGNSA. CDR3 size: 18 residues. The CDR3 is CASSYPSGTTTGANVLTF. CDR3 coding DNA: TGTGCCAGCAGCTATCCTAGCGGGACGACAACTGGGGCCAACGTCCTGACTTTC.

Points on this clonotype: A read error may be the cause here, since a much bigger clone is one base away. The chain recombines TRBV20-1 with TRBJ2-7; D is possibly TRBD1 (6 bases). Per germline, CDR1 DFQATT and CDR2 SNEGSKA (reference sequence). The CDR3 contains 14 residues. The CDR3: CSASLQGTPHEQCF. The DNA for the CDR3 is TGCAGTGCTAGCCTGCAGGGGACCCCCCACGAGCAGTGCTTC.